The sequence of this T cell receptor (beta chain) was determined in a study of blood T cell repertoires in COVID-19. Study context: From the United States, Italy and Spain came samples of acute and convalescent COVID-19. T cells, B-cell-depleted T cells, or PBMCs supplied cDNA or gDNA.

Germline CDR1 reads SEHNR; CDR2 reads FQNEAQ (reference sequence). The CDR3 is 17 residues long. V lost 1 base, J lost 8 bases, and 20 bases lay in between. In the study's own analysis: Researchers report that nucleated cell counts were estimated from reference gene primer amplification. Clones were read by immunoSEQ multiplex PCR, and TCRdb kept only the in-frame ones, dropping some. That table is the source of V, J and clone size, and D and trimming were worked out from the DNA. The sample lists 150,000 to 200,000 clones, around 77% occurring once. This chain connects TRBV7-9 to TRBJ1-4, with D maybe TRBD1 (5 bases). Sequencing was performed on peripheral blood. The TCR was taken from a man between 60 and 75 years old with active or convalescent COVID-19. CDR3 sequence reads: CASSLVSPRDSDEKLFF. The CDR3 nucleotides are TGTGCCAGCAGCTTAGTTTCCCCCCGCGACAGCGACGAAAAACTGTTTTTT.